A single sample is the source of the 3 T cell receptor beta chains below, sequenced in a study of T cells in localized non-small cell lung cancer. This table comes from immunoSEQ multiplex PCR, and its TCRdb copy is limited to in-frame clones, with some not included. Of about 33,000 clones listed, approximately 87% are singletons. This specimen was peripheral blood, taken before any cancer treatment. The receptors were gathered from a man aged 40 to 70 with stage I lung adenocarcinoma.

V is TRBV18 and J is TRBJ1-3; 8 bases agree with TRBD1. This CDR3 comprises 14 residues. In germline, CDR1 is KGHSH, CDR2 LQKENI. Trimming at V came to 9 bases and at J to 4 bases, leaving 8 bases not matched to a gene. In DNA, the CDR3 is TGTGCCAGTTCAGGGGGCGCAGACGGAAACACCATATATTTT. Protein sequence: CASSGGADGNTIYF. Full variable domain (missing parts from reference TRBV18 and TRBJ1-3): NAGVMQNPRHLVRRRGQEARLRCSPMKGHSHVYWYRQLPEEGLKFMVYLQKENIIDESGMPKERFSAEFPKEGPSILRIQQVVRGDSAAYFCASSGGADGNTIYFGEGSWLTVV.

The J gene is TRBJ1-5, the V gene TRBV19; D unresolved. This CDR3 region has 14 residues. Germline CDR1 is LNHDA and CDR2 is SQIVND (reference sequence). V was cut by 1 base and J by 3 bases, with 7 bases left in between. The CDR3 nucleotides are TGTGCCAGTAGTATAGGGGGAGTCAATCAGCCCCAGCATTTT. Protein sequence: CASSIGGVNQPQHF.

This clone was recorded only once. The chain uses TRBV6-6 and TRBJ1-3; TRBD1 matches at 9 bases. V gave up 6 bases and J gave up 4 bases; unmatched junction bases: 7. Looked up from germline, CDR1 is MNHNY and CDR2 is SVGAGI (reference sequence). The CDR3 totals 15 residues. CDR3 residues: CASRDRGTLGNTIYF. The CDR3 DNA sequence: TGTGCCAGCAGGGACAGGGGTACGCTAGGAAACACCATATATTTT.